These T cell receptor beta chains were read from a single sample in a study of response to subunit inactivated influenza vaccine. TCRdb called the RT-PCR reads again in MiXCR, with one record for every CDR3 protein. This sample has about 620,000 distinct CDR3 sequences, with about 12% found just once. Here the sequenced sample was PBMCs from blood, taken on the day of vaccination. Receptor source: a man aged 45 to 65 who received an inactivated influenza vaccine. CDR3s include the opening cysteine and the closing phenylalanine or tryptophan. D genes are given only for firm matches. Clone sizes are given selectively: once, few, many, or a class where the clone is expanded.

>many|TRBJ2-1|.|TRBV12-3/TRBV12-4
CASSLYPGLDYNEQFF
TGTGCCAGCAGTCTCTACCCGGGACTGGATTACAATGAGCAGTTCTTC
>many|TRBJ2-7|TRBD1|TRBV20-1
CSAPPGQGATYEQYF
TGCAGTGCACCCCCGGGACAGGGGGCTACCTACGAGCAGTACTTC
>.|TRBJ1-5|TRBD1|TRBV3-1
CASSQGRGLQPQHF
TGTGCCAGCAGCCAAGGCAGGGGGCTTCAGCCCCAGCATTTT
>.|TRBJ1-5|.|TRBV28
CASRFSLNQPQHF
TGTGCCAGCAGGTTCAGCCTCAATCAGCCCCAGCATTTT
>.|TRBJ2-7|TRBD1|TRBV12-3/TRBV12-4
CASQYRGEQYF
TGTGCCAGTCAGTACAGGGGCGAGCAGTACTTC
>few|TRBJ2-2|.|TRBV4-2
CASSQDVRAGELFF
TGTGCCAGCAGCCAAGATGTCCGGGCCGGGGAGCTGTTTTTT
>few|TRBJ2-3|TRBD2|TRBV7-9
CASSDDLLAGEADTQYF
TGTGCCAGCAGCGATGACTTACTAGCGGGAGAAGCAGATACGCAGTATTTT
>few|TRBJ2-3|.|TRBV28
CASSRRGLSTDTQYF
TGTGCCAGCAGCCGAAGGGGACTTAGCACAGATACGCAGTATTTT
>many|TRBJ2-1|.|TRBV7-9
CASSLAPGDYNEQFF
TGTGCCAGCAGCTTAGCCCCCGGGGACTACAATGAGCAGTTCTTC
>.|TRBJ2-1|.|TRBV20-1
CSARRLLVGQMNEQFF
TGCAGTGCTAGACGGCTTTTGGTCGGACAGATGAATGAGCAGTTCTTC
>few|TRBJ2-5|.|TRBV5-1
CASTRGQRNEETQYF
TGCGCCAGCACACGGGGCCAGAGAAACGAAGAGACCCAGTACTTC
>few|TRBJ2-1|TRBD1|TRBV5-1
CASSLGQGWDEQFF
TGCGCCAGCAGCTTGGGACAGGGGTGGGATGAGCAGTTCTTC
>few|TRBJ2-5|.|TRBV7-2
CASSGGVRETQYF
TGTGCCAGCAGCGGAGGGGTCCGGGAGACCCAGTACTTC
>.|TRBJ2-3|TRBD2|TRBV18
CASSPSGADTQYF
TGTGCCAGCTCACCCAGCGGGGCAGATACGCAGTATTTT
>few|TRBJ2-2|TRBD2|TRBV3-1
CASSASGGWTGELFF
TGTGCCAGCTCCGCTAGCGGGGGTTGGACCGGGGAGCTGTTTTTT
>few|TRBJ1-1|.|TRBV29-1
CSVVTRASVAEAFF
TGCAGCGTTGTCACTAGGGCCTCAGTGGCTGAAGCTTTCTTT
>.|TRBJ2-2|.|TRBV7-8
CASSLAGGQGGELFF
TGTGCCAGCAGCTTAGCCGGGGGGCAGGGCGGGGAGCTGTTTTTT
>many|TRBJ2-7|TRBD1|TRBV27
CASRGPGYQGAYEQYF
TGTGCCAGCAGGGGGCCTGGTTATCAGGGGGCTTACGAGCAGTACTTC
>few|TRBJ2-2|TRBD2|TRBV6-2/TRBV6-3
CASSRGLAGTGELFF
TGTGCCAGCAGTAGGGGACTAGCGGGGACCGGGGAGCTGTTTTTT
>few|TRBJ2-3|.|TRBV11-2
CASSLGGTTGSFSTDTQYF
TGTGCCAGCAGCTTAGGGGGGACCACAGGGTCCTTTAGCACAGATACGCAGTATTTT
>few|TRBJ2-1|.|TRBV20-1
CSARDKPGWNYEQFF
TGCAGTGCTAGAGATAAACCAGGGTGGAATTATGAGCAGTTCTTC
>.|TRBJ2-5|.|TRBV6-2/TRBV6-3
CASLLGGQETQYF
TGTGCCAGCTTACTCGGGGGCCAAGAGACCCAGTACTTC
>.|TRBJ1-1|.|TRBV3-1
CASRGARHTEAFF
TGTGCCAGCAGAGGGGCGAGGCACACTGAAGCTTTCTTT
>many|TRBJ2-2|TRBD1|TRBV12-3/TRBV12-4
CASSEIPGQVVLASTGELFF
TGTGCCAGCAGCGAAATCCCGGGACAGGTTGTACTAGCATCCACCGGGGAGCTGTTTTTT